This is a list of T cell receptor beta chains from one sample in a study of blood T cell repertoires in COVID-19. Here immunoSEQ multiplex PCR was the method, and the copy in TCRdb shows in-frame clones only, minus some. The sample has about 36,000 clones, around 81% seen once. What was sequenced was peripheral blood. These receptor sequences come from a human donor in a cohort sampled during active COVID-19. Both conserved end residues are part of each CDR3. Fields, in order: CDR3 DNA, CDR3 protein, V gene, D gene, clone size, J gene. A D gene is named only where the DNA matches it firmly. Expanded clones are given a class, and other clones once, few, many or no size at all.

CDR3nt: TGTGCCAGCAGTTTCGGAGTTGGCTTCTATGGCTACACCTTC
CDR3aa: CASSFGVGFYGYTF
v_gene: TRBV28
d_gene: NA
abundance: NA
j_gene: TRBJ1-2

CDR3nt: TGCAGTGCTAGTGTGACAGGGATGGCTTATGGCTACACCTTC
CDR3aa: CSASVTGMAYGYTF
v_gene: TRBV20-1
d_gene: TRBD1
abundance: NA
j_gene: TRBJ1-2

CDR3nt: TGTGCCTGGAGTAAGGCCGGGAGCTCCTACGAGCAGTACTTC
CDR3aa: CAWSKAGSSYEQYF
v_gene: TRBV30
d_gene: NA
abundance: NA
j_gene: TRBJ2-7

CDR3nt: TGTGCCAGCAGCCCCCGGGACTTGGGGGAGACCCAGTACTTC
CDR3aa: CASSPRDLGETQYF
v_gene: TRBV3-1/TRBV3-2
d_gene: NA
abundance: NA
j_gene: TRBJ2-5

CDR3nt: TGTGCCAGCAGCCAAGATTTGGGTAGCGGGGGGGCCGGGTTCGGCGGTACGCAGTATTTT
CDR3aa: CASSQDLGSGGAGFGGTQYF
v_gene: TRBV4-2
d_gene: TRBD2
abundance: NA
j_gene: TRBJ2-3

CDR3nt: TGCACCAGCAGCCAAGCCCCAGGGGGAGCGAGTCAGCCCCAGCATTTT
CDR3aa: CTSSQAPGGASQPQHF
v_gene: TRBV1
d_gene: NA
abundance: few
j_gene: TRBJ1-5

CDR3nt: TGTGCTAGCAGCTTAGACAGCGGGGGGTTTGGTACGCAGTATTTT
CDR3aa: CASSLDSGGFGTQYF
v_gene: TRBV7-7
d_gene: TRBD2
abundance: NA
j_gene: TRBJ2-3

CDR3nt: TGTGCCACCAGTGAAGGACAGCGCAATGAGCAGTTCTTC
CDR3aa: CATSEGQRNEQFF
v_gene: TRBV24-1
d_gene: NA
abundance: NA
j_gene: TRBJ2-1

CDR3nt: TGTGCCGGGAATTGTAGCGAGGAAAACTACGAGCAGTACTTC
CDR3aa: CAGNCSEENYEQYF
v_gene: TRBV2
d_gene: NA
abundance: NA
j_gene: TRBJ2-7

CDR3nt: TGTGCCTGGAGCCCGGGGGGGGAAGAAAAACTGTTTTTT
CDR3aa: CAWSPGGEEKLFF
v_gene: TRBV30
d_gene: NA
abundance: NA
j_gene: TRBJ1-4

CDR3nt: TGTGCCAGTAGTATTTGGGGGGATGGCTACACCTTC
CDR3aa: CASSIWGDGYTF
v_gene: TRBV19
d_gene: NA
abundance: NA
j_gene: TRBJ1-2

CDR3nt: TGTGCCAGTAGTATATTCGGACAAAGGCATGGCTACACCTTC
CDR3aa: CASSIFGQRHGYTF
v_gene: TRBV19
d_gene: NA
abundance: few
j_gene: TRBJ1-2

CDR3nt: TGTGCCAGCAGGTTACAGTCTCTTCTCGGCGACGAAGCTTTCTTT
CDR3aa: CASRLQSLLGDEAFF
v_gene: TRBV5-4
d_gene: NA
abundance: once
j_gene: TRBJ1-1

CDR3nt: TGCGCCAGCAGCTTGGTAACCCAGGCTGGTGGGGCCAACGTCCTGACTTTC
CDR3aa: CASSLVTQAGGANVLTF
v_gene: TRBV5-1
d_gene: NA
abundance: NA
j_gene: TRBJ2-6

CDR3nt: TGCGCCAGCAGCTTTCCTGGCGGTACGAACACCGGGGAGCTGTTTTTT
CDR3aa: CASSFPGGTNTGELFF
v_gene: TRBV5-1
d_gene: NA
abundance: NA
j_gene: TRBJ2-2

CDR3nt: TGTGCCAGCAGCCAAGAGGCAGCGGGGGGGATCGGGGAGCTGTTTTTT
CDR3aa: CASSQEAAGGIGELFF
v_gene: TRBV3-1/TRBV3-2
d_gene: TRBD2
abundance: NA
j_gene: TRBJ2-2

CDR3nt: TGCGCCAGCAGCCGGGGGGACAGTTGGGAAAAACTGTTTTTT
CDR3aa: CASSRGDSWEKLFF
v_gene: TRBV4-1
d_gene: TRBD1
abundance: NA
j_gene: TRBJ1-4

CDR3nt: TGTGCCAGTTGGCCGAAAATAGCTAATTCACCCCTCCACTTT
CDR3aa: CASWPKIANSPLHF
v_gene: TRBV19
d_gene: NA
abundance: NA
j_gene: TRBJ1-6

CDR3nt: TGTGCCAGCAGCTCATACAGGGGTGTAACGTACTTC
CDR3aa: CASSSYRGVTYF
v_gene: TRBV7-2
d_gene: TRBD1
abundance: NA
j_gene: TRBJ2-5

CDR3nt: TGTGCCAGCAGCTTAGTCAGTGGCTACACCTTC
CDR3aa: CASSLVSGYTF
v_gene: TRBV7-2
d_gene: NA
abundance: NA
j_gene: TRBJ1-2

CDR3nt: TGTGCCAGCAGACCTAGTTCACGAGCTGGCTACACCTTC
CDR3aa: CASRPSSRAGYTF
v_gene: TRBV12-3/TRBV12-4
d_gene: NA
abundance: NA
j_gene: TRBJ1-2

CDR3nt: TGTGCCACCAGCAGAGATATCGACCCCAGCCAAAGCGGGGTCGCTTTCTTT
CDR3aa: CATSRDIDPSQSGVAFF
v_gene: TRBV15
d_gene: NA
abundance: once
j_gene: TRBJ1-1

CDR3nt: TGTGCCAGCAGCTCGCCGGGACAGGGACGCAATGAGCAGTTCTTC
CDR3aa: CASSSPGQGRNEQFF
v_gene: TRBV7-8
d_gene: TRBD1
abundance: NA
j_gene: TRBJ2-1

CDR3nt: TGTGCCAGCAGCCAAGCGGGTGTCACTGAAGCTTTCTTT
CDR3aa: CASSQAGVTEAFF
v_gene: TRBV12-3/TRBV12-4
d_gene: NA
abundance: once
j_gene: TRBJ1-1

CDR3nt: TGTGCCAGCAGGACAGTACGAAATCAGCCCCAGCATTTT
CDR3aa: CASRTVRNQPQHF
v_gene: TRBV2
d_gene: NA
abundance: NA
j_gene: TRBJ1-5

CDR3nt: TGTGCCAGTAGTATGGGAGACACAGCCAAAAACATTCAGTACTTC
CDR3aa: CASSMGDTAKNIQYF
v_gene: TRBV19
d_gene: NA
abundance: NA
j_gene: TRBJ2-4

CDR3nt: TGTGCCAGCAGTGATGTCGAGGGGGCCTATAATTCACCCCTCCACTTT
CDR3aa: CASSDVEGAYNSPLHF
v_gene: TRBV2
d_gene: NA
abundance: NA
j_gene: TRBJ1-6

CDR3nt: TGCGCCAGTATAGCACACTGGGACACCAGCTACGAGCAGTACTTC
CDR3aa: CASIAHWDTSYEQYF
v_gene: TRBV10-1
d_gene: NA
abundance: NA
j_gene: TRBJ2-7

CDR3nt: TGTGCCAGCACCACTGGAGGGCGATTGGAAAAACTGTTTTTT
CDR3aa: CASTTGGRLEKLFF
v_gene: TRBV5-5
d_gene: NA
abundance: NA
j_gene: TRBJ1-4

CDR3nt: TGTGCTAGTGGTTTGGTACAGGGCAATGAGCAGTTCTTC
CDR3aa: CASGLVQGNEQFF
v_gene: TRBV12-5
d_gene: NA
abundance: NA
j_gene: TRBJ2-1

CDR3nt: TGTGCCAGCAGCCAAGGATGGGACTACTACGAGCAGTACTTC
CDR3aa: CASSQGWDYYEQYF
v_gene: TRBV3-1/TRBV3-2
d_gene: TRBD2
abundance: NA
j_gene: TRBJ2-7

CDR3nt: TGTGCCAGCAGCTTGAGGGGACTTTACGAGCAGTACTTC
CDR3aa: CASSLRGLYEQYF
v_gene: TRBV5-4
d_gene: NA
abundance: NA
j_gene: TRBJ2-7

CDR3nt: TGTGCCAGCACCGGGCCAGGGTCGTATGGCTACACCTTC
CDR3aa: CASTGPGSYGYTF
v_gene: TRBV6-5
d_gene: NA
abundance: once
j_gene: TRBJ1-2